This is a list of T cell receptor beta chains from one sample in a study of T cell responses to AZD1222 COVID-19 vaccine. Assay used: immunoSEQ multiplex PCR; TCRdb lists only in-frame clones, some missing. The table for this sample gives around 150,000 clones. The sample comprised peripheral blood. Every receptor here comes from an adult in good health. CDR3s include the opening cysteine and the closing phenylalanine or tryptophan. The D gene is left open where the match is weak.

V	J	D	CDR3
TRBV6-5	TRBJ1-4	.	CASSPRAATEKLFF
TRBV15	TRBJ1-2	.	CATSRGVLSYGYTF
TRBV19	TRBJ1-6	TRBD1	CASSITGANSPLHF
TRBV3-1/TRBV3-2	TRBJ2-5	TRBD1	CASRGQGRTETQYF
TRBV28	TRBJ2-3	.	CASSFTVRGPRTDTQYF
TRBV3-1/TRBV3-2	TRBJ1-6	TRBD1	CASSQDRRSPLHF
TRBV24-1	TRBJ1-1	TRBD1	CATSDSRAGGGWTEAFF
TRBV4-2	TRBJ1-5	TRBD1	CASSQEQGGQPQHF
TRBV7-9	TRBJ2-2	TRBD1	CASSLPRDSSTGELFF
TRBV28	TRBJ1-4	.	CASSFSLGTTATNEKLFF
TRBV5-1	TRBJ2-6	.	CASSLGGQPGANVLTF
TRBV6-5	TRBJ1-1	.	CASVVGLRAEAFF
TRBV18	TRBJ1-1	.	CASASGSGGNTEAFF
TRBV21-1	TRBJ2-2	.	CASSKQTTGLAGGSNTGELFF
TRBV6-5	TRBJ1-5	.	CASSLGPPNQPQHF
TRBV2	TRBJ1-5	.	CASSDGRSNQPQHF
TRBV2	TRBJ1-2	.	CASSDQGSVGYTF
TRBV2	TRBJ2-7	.	CASSEARTYEQYF
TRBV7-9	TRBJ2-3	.	CASSPTLLGSTDTQYF
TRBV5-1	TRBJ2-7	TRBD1	CASSFIRGQGIDEQYF
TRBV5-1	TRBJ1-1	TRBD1	CASRTGQGSVEAFF
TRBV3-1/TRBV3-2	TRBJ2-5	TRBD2	CASSAPSQAGAHQETQYF
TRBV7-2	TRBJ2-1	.	CASSLARPSYNEQFF
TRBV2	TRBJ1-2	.	CASTLDQVRRYGYTF
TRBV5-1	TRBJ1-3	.	CASSLSPGALDRRGTIYF
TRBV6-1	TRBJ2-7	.	CASSEAWADYEQYF
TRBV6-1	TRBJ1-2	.	CASSEGGRGGDYGYTF
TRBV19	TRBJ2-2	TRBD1	CASRPGTDTGELFF
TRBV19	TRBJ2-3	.	CASSKMARTDTQYF
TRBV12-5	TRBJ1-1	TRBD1	CASGPDRGTEAFF
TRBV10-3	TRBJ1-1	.	CAISDHTVNTEAFF
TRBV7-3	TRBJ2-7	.	CASSRTGSGEQYF
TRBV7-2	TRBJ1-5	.	CASSLNGGGNQPQHF
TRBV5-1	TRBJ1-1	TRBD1	CASSLGDRAAVGTEAFF
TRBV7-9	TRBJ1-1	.	CASSGGPPDTEAFF
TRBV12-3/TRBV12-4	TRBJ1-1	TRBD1	CASSPRGSTEAFF